The 28 T cell receptor beta chains listed next were all sequenced from one sample in a study of T cells in Graves' hyperthyroidism and ophthalmopathy. Amplified TCR beta CDR3 regions came from RNA transcripts. The TCR CDR3 first-round RT-PCR relied on the HTBI primer set. One entry per CDR3 protein, called by TCRdb with MiXCR from the multiplex PCR reads. The sample comprises some 600,000 distinct CDR3 sequences, 11% to 15% of which are singletons, and 5.8% rests with the top ten. The sequencing sample was made of blood. All receptors come from a woman between 25 and 40 years old with Graves' hyperthyroidism that later progressed to Graves' ophthalmopathy.

The table lists this clonotype with many counts. The chain couples TRBV27 to TRBJ1-6; 8 nucleotides line up with TRBD1. The CDR3 has 15 residues. J lost 7 bases, V lost 5 bases, and 7 bases had no gene match. Germline V CDR1 and CDR2: MNHEY, SMNVEV (reference sequence). The CDR3 DNA sequence: TGTGCCAGCAGTGCCAACAGGGGGGGGAATTCACCCCTCCACTTT. Translation gives CASSANRGGNSPLHF.

This clonotype was seen more than once but under ten times. This chain links TRBV24-1 with TRBJ1-5; D is possibly TRBD1 (5 bases). V was cut by 6 bases and J by 1 base, with 12 bases left in between. From germline, CDR1 is KGHDR and CDR2 SFDVKD. This CDR3 spans 15 amino acids. The CDR3: CATSITGGSNQPQHF. The CDR3 DNA sequence: TGTGCCACCAGTATAACAGGAGGGAGCAATCAGCCCCAGCATTTT.

This clonotype was detected ten times or more. This rearrangement joins TRBV11-2 to TRBJ1-4; D unresolved. Germline lookup yields CDR1 SGHAT and CDR2 FQNNGV. This CDR3 is 12 amino acids long. V was trimmed by 2 bases and J by 8 bases, leaving 6 bases between them. CDR3 sequence (DNA): TGTGCCAGCAGCTTATTGGGCGAAAAACTGTTTTTT. Its translation is CASSLLGEKLFF.

The rearrangement links TRBV7-2 to TRBJ1-5; D is ambiguous. The V end lost 3 bases, the J end lost 3 bases, and 9 bases lay between the germline ends. The CDR3 covers 14 residues. Germline-derived CDR1 and CDR2 are SGHTA and FQGNSA. The chain's CDR3 is CASSFSSFNQPQHF. The CDR3 nucleotides read TGTGCCAGCAGCTTCTCGAGTTTCAATCAGCCCCAGCATTTT.

For this clonotype: Since a much larger clone is just one base distant, this may be a read error. The gene calls are TRBV12-5 and TRBJ2-7; maybe TRBD2 (6 bases). CDR1 is LGHNT, CDR2 FRNRAP, per germline. The CDR3 spans 15 residues. V dropped 5 bases and J dropped 2 bases, with 16 bases sitting between them. The CDR3 bases are TGTGCTAGTGGTGACCGGGACGGGGGAACCTACGAGCAGTACTTC. The encoded protein is CASGDRDGGTYEQYF.

This clonotype was counted ten times or more. The chain recombines TRBV20-1 with TRBJ2-3; the match to TRBD2 covers 9 bases. Germline V gene lookup returns CDR1 DFQATT and CDR2 SNEGSKA (reference sequence). This CDR3 comprises 14 residues. The V and J ends lost 5 bases and 0 bases, in that order; junction bases with no gene match: 3. The chain's CDR3 is CSAETSGSTDTQYF. For the CDR3, the DNA is TGCAGTGCTGAAACTAGCGGGAGCACAGATACGCAGTATTTT.

This clonotype was observed many times. The gene calls are TRBV27 and TRBJ2-3, with TRBD2 identical over 12 bases. The CDR3 has 15 residues. The trim removed 7 bases at V and 7 bases at J, leaving 9 bases unmatched. Germline CDR1 is MNHEY and CDR2 is SMNVEV (reference sequence). The CDR3 reads CASTTGTSGRNTQYF. The CDR3 bases are TGTGCCAGCACGACTGGGACTAGCGGGCGAAATACGCAGTATTTT.

The V gene is TRBV5-6, the J gene TRBJ2-5; possibly TRBD1 for D (5 bases). CDR3 length equals 13 residues. Germline loops: CDR1 SGHDT, CDR2 YYEEEE. V gave up 3 bases and J gave up 5 bases, with 11 bases separating them. CDR3 loop: CASSYASGETQYF. The DNA of the CDR3 is TGTGCCAGCAGCTACGCCTCAGGGGAGACCCAGTACTTC.

The chain employs TRBV11-2 and TRBJ1-6, with 10 bases lining up with TRBD1. The CDR3 is 15 residues long. Germline-derived CDR1 and CDR2 are SGHAT and FQNNGV. With V trimmed by 5 bases and J by 8 bases, 6 bases remained unmatched. CDR3 in DNA: TGTGCCAGCAGCGTAGGGACAGGGGAACATTCACCCCTCCACTTT. Encoded protein: CASSVGTGEHSPLHF.

In its sample, this clonotype was seen many times. The chain links TRBV7-9 to TRBJ1-4; D gene ambiguous. CDR1 SEHNR and CDR2 FQNEAQ come from the germline V gene (reference sequence). This CDR3 spans 14 amino acids. Trimming took 5 bases from V and 4 from J, leaving 11 bases between them. CDR3 region: CASSQQRLNEKLFF. The DNA of the CDR3 is TGTGCCAGCAGCCAACAGAGACTTAATGAAAAACTGTTTTTT.

This chain joins TRBV12-5 and TRBJ2-1; 7 bases fit TRBD2. This CDR3 spans 14 amino acids. V was pared by 5 bases and J by 2 bases, with 3 bases of the junction left unmatched. Germline V gives CDR1 LGHNT, CDR2 FRNRAP. CDR3: CASGPSGTYNEQFF. CDR3 bases: TGTGCTAGTGGTCCTAGCGGCACCTACAATGAGCAGTTCTTC. The entire variable domain, with the rest obtained from reference TRBV12-5 and TRBJ2-1, is as follows: DARVTQTPRHKVTEMGQEVTMRCQPILGHNTVFWYRQTMMQGLELLAYFRNRAPLDDSGMPKDRFSAEMPDATLATLKIQPSEPRDSAVYFCASGPSGTYNEQFFGPGTRLTVL.

This clonotype was picked up a small number of times. The chain recombines TRBV19 with TRBJ1-6, with D perhaps TRBD1 (5 bases). This CDR3 spans 14 amino acids. Germline values: CDR1 LNHDA, CDR2 SQIVND (reference sequence). V gave up 6 bases and J gave up 10 bases, with 16 bases separating them. The CDR3 DNA reads as TGTGCCAGTAGCCCGGGAGGGACGAGCTCACCCCTCCACTTT. It encodes CASSPGGTSSPLHF.

This clonotype was found many times. The rearrangement joins TRBV19 to TRBJ1-5, with D tentatively TRBD1 (6 bases). This CDR3 contains 15 residues. Germline CDR1 reads LNHDA; CDR2 reads SQIVND (reference sequence). Between the trimmed V and J ends, which lost 7 bases and 0 bases, there was a span of 13 bases. As DNA, the CDR3 is TGTGCCAGTACTGAAACAGGGCGTAGCAATCAGCCCCAGCATTTT. This gives the protein CASTETGRSNQPQHF. Full variable domain (outside the CDR3, taken from reference TRBV19 and TRBJ1-5): DGGITQSPKYLFRKEGQNVTLSCEQNLNHDAMYWYRQDPGQGLRLIYYSQIVNDFQKGDIAEGYSVSREKKESFPLTVTSAQKNPTAFYLCASTETGRSNQPQHFGDGTRLSIL.

About this clonotype itself: Possible read error: a much larger clone is one base away. The CDR3 does not end in the conserved phenylalanine or tryptophan, so this is likely a read error. V and J are TRBV20-1 and TRBJ2-7, with 7 bases matching TRBD1. V was clipped by 7 bases and J by 3 bases; unmatched bases: 9. Germline assignment: CDR1 DFQATT and CDR2 SNEGSKA (reference sequence). The CDR3 extends over 13 amino acids. CDR3 DNA sequence: TGCAGTGGGGTGGGACAGAGTTTCTACGAGCAGTACTCC. Encoded protein: CSGVGQSFYEQYS.

Many counts were recorded for this clonotype. The chain has TRBV24-1 and TRBJ2-1; D is undetermined. Trimming took off 5 bases at V and 3 bases at J, with 7 bases between the two ends. The CDR3 consists of 13 residues. The germline gives CDR1 KGHDR, CDR2 SFDVKD. CDR3 loop: CATSGDIYNEQFF. DNA for the CDR3: TGTGCCACCAGTGGCGACATCTACAATGAGCAGTTCTTC.

About this clonotype: This may stem from a read error, because a much larger clone lies one nucleotide away. The rearrangement joins TRBV14 to TRBJ2-7; possibly TRBD2 for D (5 bases). V was trimmed by 3 bases and J by 3 bases, leaving 12 bases between them. Germline-derived CDR1 and CDR2 are SGHDN and FVKESK. CDR3 length: 14 amino acids. The chain's CDR3 is CASSHRGGHYEQYF. CDR3 nucleotide sequence: TGTGCCAGCAGCCACCGGGGTGGCCACTACGAGCAGTACTTC. Based on the CDR3 plus reference TRBV14 and TRBJ2-7, the full variable domain is EAGVTQFPSHSVIEKGQTVTLRCDPISGHDNLYWYRRVMGKEIKFLLHFVKESKQDESGMPNNRFLAERTGGTYSTLKVQPAELEDSGVYFCASSHRGGHYEQYFGPGTRLTVT.

This clonotype showed up many times. The chain is built from TRBV19 and TRBJ2-3; 10 nucleotides agree with TRBD2. Germline lookup yields CDR1 LNHDA and CDR2 SQIVND (reference sequence). CDR3 size: 15 residues. V dropped 6 bases and J dropped 4; count of bases not matched to a gene: 7. This CDR3 reads CASRHLAGVPDTQYF. CDR3 sequence (DNA): TGTGCCAGTAGGCATCTAGCGGGAGTTCCAGATACGCAGTATTTT.

This clonotype was detected many times. The chain couples TRBV24-1 to TRBJ2-1; 13 positions match TRBD2. Germline lookup yields CDR1 KGHDR and CDR2 SFDVKD. This CDR3 region has 18 residues. J gave up 0 bases and V 5 bases, and 6 bases lay outside the gene matches. This CDR3 reads CATSAGLAGARSYNEQFF. CDR3 DNA: TGTGCCACCAGTGCCGGACTAGCGGGAGCGCGCTCCTACAATGAGCAGTTCTTC.

V usage is TRBV19 and J usage is TRBJ1-2; the match to TRBD1 covers 9 bases. CDR1 and CDR2 from the germline V gene are LNHDA and SQIVND (reference sequence). The CDR3 is made up of 15 amino acids. Germline trimming cut 5 bases from V and 5 bases from J; bases unmatched to any gene: 9. The CDR3 reads CASSPWTGDLYGYTF. CDR3 sequence (DNA): TGTGCCAGTAGTCCGTGGACAGGGGACTTATATGGCTACACCTTC.

V and J are TRBV28 and TRBJ2-7; 10 nucleotides agree with TRBD1. The CDR3 contains 15 residues. Germline loops: CDR1 MDHEN, CDR2 SYDVKM. J was trimmed by 2 bases and V by 6 bases; bases with no gene match: 7. CDR3 amino acids: CASRISGTGAYEQYF. In DNA form, the CDR3 reads TGTGCCAGCAGAATATCGGGGACAGGGGCCTACGAGCAGTACTTC.

This clonotype has just a few counts. The J gene is TRBJ1-1, the V gene TRBV6-2 or TRBV6-3, with D possibly being TRBD1 (6 bases). Germline V gene data show CDR1 as MNHEY and CDR2 as SVGEGT. Trimming left V 5 bases short and J 7 bases short, with 20 bases between. The CDR3 spans 15 residues. The CDR3 DNA reads TGTGCCAGCAGTACAACTACCAGGGGACTGGATGAAGCTTTCTTT. Translation gives CASSTTTRGLDEAFF.

This clonotype was counted at least ten times. The V call is TRBV10-3, the J call TRBJ1-1; D perhaps matches TRBD1 (6 bases). Trimming shortened V by 10 bases and J by 3 bases, and 18 bases separated the two germline ends. Germline lookup yields CDR1 ENHRY and CDR2 SYGVKD. CDR3 length equals 14 residues. The CDR3 nucleotides read TGTGCCACCCGCGGGGGCGCTTGGGACACTGAAGCTTTCTTT. Translation: CATRGGAWDTEAFF.

This clonotype was picked up many times. The J gene is TRBJ1-1, the V gene TRBV6-1, with D possibly being TRBD1 (5 bases). CDR1 is MNHNS and CDR2 is SASEGT in the germline V gene. Trimming took 7 bases from V and 1 from J, leaving 7 bases between them. There are 12 residues in the CDR3. Here the CDR3 reads CASTTGNTEAFF. In DNA, the CDR3 is TGTGCCAGCACCACAGGGAACACTGAAGCTTTCTTT.

On this clonotype: Just one base apart from a much larger clone, this may be a read error. This chain connects TRBV11-3 to TRBJ2-3; 8 nucleotides line up with TRBD2. Trimming took 1 base from V and 2 from J; bases not matched to a gene: 2. The CDR3 consists of 15 residues. Germline loops: CDR1 SGHNT, CDR2 YENEEA. The CDR3 DNA sequence: TGTGCCAGCAGCTTAGTTAGCGGGAACACAGATACGCAGTATTTT. It yields the protein CASSLVSGNTDTQYF.

This clonotype was seen a handful of times. Here the CDR3 DNA reads TGTGCCAGCAGCTCACCGGGACTAGCGAGAACCGGGGAGCTGTTTTTT. Encoded protein: CASSSPGLARTGELFF. The chain carries TRBV11-3 and TRBJ2-2; 10 bases agree with TRBD2. In germline, CDR1 is SGHNT, CDR2 YENEEA. The CDR3 length is 16 residues. With V trimmed by 4 bases and J by 5 bases, 7 bases remained unmatched.

This clonotype occurred many times. The chain has TRBV29-1 and TRBJ1-2; D is ambiguous. CDR3 length equals 13 residues. Germline values: CDR1 SQVTM, CDR2 ANQGSEA. V lost 6 bases to trimming and J lost 2 bases, with 13 bases between them. As DNA, the CDR3 is TGCAGCGTCGCCGAATCCGGGAACTATGGCTACACCTTC. It specifies CSVAESGNYGYTF.

The chain combines TRBV5-6 with TRBJ1-1; 10 bases agree with TRBD1. The CDR3 has 18 amino acids. The V segment lost 0 bases and the J segment 3 bases; nucleotides outside the gene matches: 11. The V gene's germline CDR1 is SGHDT and CDR2 YYEEEE. The CDR3 reads CASSLGTLGGTGDTEAFF. The CDR3 coding sequence is TGTGCCAGCAGCTTGGGGACGTTGGGGGGGACAGGGGACACTGAAGCTTTCTTT.

This chain links TRBV9 with TRBJ1-5; 10 positions match TRBD1. The CDR3 covers 14 residues. J was trimmed by 5 bases and V by 3 bases; bases with no gene match: 2. Germline values: CDR1 SGDLS, CDR2 YYNGEE. The DNA for the CDR3 is TGTGCCAGCAGCGGAGGGACAGGGGATCAGCCCCAGCATTTT. As protein: CASSGGTGDQPQHF.